This T cell receptor (beta chain) was identified in a study of blood T cell repertoires in COVID-19. Study as a whole: Samples taken during acute and convalescent COVID-19 were collected in the United States, Italy and Spain.

Germline V gene sequence: CDR1 SGHRS, CDR2 YFSETQ. Trimming stripped 0 bases from V and 2 bases from J, with 13 bases between. The CDR3 is made up of 16 amino acids. Profiling relied on immunoSEQ multiplex PCR, and the TCRdb table lists in-frame clones only, not all of them. The repertoire holds more than 150,000 clones, more than 70% seen once, with around 3% in the top ten. The clonotype was recovered from a man aged 55 to 70 with acute or convalescent COVID-19. The chain carries TRBV5-1 and TRBJ2-3; D is perhaps TRBD1 (6 bases). Source material: peripheral blood. DNA of the CDR3: TGCGCCAGCAGCTTGGCGTGGGGGCGGTACACAGATACGCAGTATTTT. Residues: CASSLAWGRYTDTQYF.